The present T cell receptor (beta chain) was sequenced within a study of blood T cell repertoires in COVID-19. Study-wide context: COVID-19 samples collected from the United States, Italy and Spain covered acute and convalescent phases. PBMCs, B-cell-depleted T cells, or T cells provided the cDNA or gDNA that made up the material.

As processed by the authors: Reference gene primers were amplified, and this amplification served to estimate nucleated cell counts. The table came from immunoSEQ multiplex PCR; TCRdb's copy has only in-frame clones and leaves some out. That table furnishes V, J and clone size, whereas the DNA furnished D and trimming. The table shows 250,000 or so clones, with around 90% occurring only once. This clone was observed a single time. Sequencing input: peripheral blood. The receptor was isolated from a woman aged 25 to 45 with acute or convalescent COVID-19.

The CDR3 nucleotides are TGTGCCAGCAGCTTGGCCGCGGCAATCCAAGAGACCCAGTACTTC. Amino acids: CASSLAAAIQETQYF. This sequence joins TRBV5-5 and TRBJ2-5, with unresolved D. V dropped 0 bases and J dropped 1 base, with 10 bases sitting between them. The CDR3 covers 15 residues. Germline CDR1 reads SGHKS; CDR2 reads YYEKEE (reference sequence).